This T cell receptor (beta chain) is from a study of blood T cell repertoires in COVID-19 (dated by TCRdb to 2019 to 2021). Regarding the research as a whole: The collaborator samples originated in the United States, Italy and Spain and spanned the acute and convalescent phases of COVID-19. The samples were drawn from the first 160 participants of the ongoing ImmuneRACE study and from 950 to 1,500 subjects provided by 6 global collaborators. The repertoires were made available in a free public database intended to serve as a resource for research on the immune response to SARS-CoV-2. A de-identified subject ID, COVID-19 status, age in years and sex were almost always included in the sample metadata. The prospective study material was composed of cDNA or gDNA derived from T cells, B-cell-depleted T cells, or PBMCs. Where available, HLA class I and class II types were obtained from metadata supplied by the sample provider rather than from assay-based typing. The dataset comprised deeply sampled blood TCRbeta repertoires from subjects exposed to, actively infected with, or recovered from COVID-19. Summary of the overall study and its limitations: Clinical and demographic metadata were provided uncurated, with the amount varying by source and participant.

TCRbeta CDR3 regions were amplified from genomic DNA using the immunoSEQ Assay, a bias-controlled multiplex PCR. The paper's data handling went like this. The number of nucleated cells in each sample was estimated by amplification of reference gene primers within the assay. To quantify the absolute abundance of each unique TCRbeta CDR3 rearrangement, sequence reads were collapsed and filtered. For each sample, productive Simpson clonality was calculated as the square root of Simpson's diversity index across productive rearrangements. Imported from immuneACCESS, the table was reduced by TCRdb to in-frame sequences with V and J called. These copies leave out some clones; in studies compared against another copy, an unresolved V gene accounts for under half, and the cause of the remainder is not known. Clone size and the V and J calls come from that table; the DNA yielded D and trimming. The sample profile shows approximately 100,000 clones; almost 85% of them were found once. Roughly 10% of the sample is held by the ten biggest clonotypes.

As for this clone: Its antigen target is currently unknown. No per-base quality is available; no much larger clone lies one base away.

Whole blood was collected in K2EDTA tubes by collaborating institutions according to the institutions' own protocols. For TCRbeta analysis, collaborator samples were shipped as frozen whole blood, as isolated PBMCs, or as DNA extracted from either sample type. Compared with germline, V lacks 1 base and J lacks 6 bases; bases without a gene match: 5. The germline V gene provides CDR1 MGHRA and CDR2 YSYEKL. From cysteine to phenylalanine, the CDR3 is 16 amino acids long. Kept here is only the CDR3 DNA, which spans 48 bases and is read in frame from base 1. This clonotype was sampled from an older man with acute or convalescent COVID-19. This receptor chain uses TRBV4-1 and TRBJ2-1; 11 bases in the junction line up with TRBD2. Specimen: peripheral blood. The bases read TGCGCCAGCAGCCAAGTGGGGACTAGCGGTCTCAATGAGCAGTTCTTC. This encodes CASSQVGTSGLNEQFF.